Shown below are 28 T cell receptor beta chains from a single sample sequenced in a study of OX40 agonist ivuxolimab in advanced cancers. Profiling relied on immunoSEQ multiplex PCR, and the TCRdb table lists in-frame clones only, not all of them. The sample lists 65,000 to 95,000 clones, 88% occurring once. Here the sequenced sample was CD4+ or CD8+ T cells sorted from blood, taken in a trial of the OX40 agonist ivuxolimab. These TCRs come from an adult with an advanced solid tumor such as melanoma, head and neck, liver or kidney cancer.

This chain links TRBV25-1 with TRBJ2-7, with 10 bases identical to TRBD1. V was pared by 4 bases and J by 5 bases, with 5 bases of the junction left unmatched. The CDR3 extends over 14 amino acids. The V gene's germline CDR1 is MGHDK and CDR2 SYGVNS. Written as DNA, the CDR3 is TGTGCCAGCAGTGTGGGGGGACAGGGGAACGAGCAGTACTTC. It translates to CASSVGGQGNEQYF.

This clone was seen once. The rearrangement uses TRBV19 and TRBJ1-4; the D is unclear. This CDR3 region has 13 residues. CDR1 and CDR2 (germline): LNHDA, SQIVND (reference sequence). V dropped 0 bases and J dropped 8 bases, with 7 bases sitting between them. CDR3 nucleotides: TGTGCCAGTAGTATAGATCGGGGAGAAAAACTGTTTTTT. It yields the protein CASSIDRGEKLFF.

This CDR3 reads CASSPLATSSTDTQYF. CDR3 nucleotide sequence: TGCGCCAGCAGCCCCCTAGCCACTTCTAGCACAGATACGCAGTATTTT. The J gene is TRBJ2-3, the V gene TRBV4-1, with D possibly matching TRBD2 (5 bases). Deletions cut 4 bases from V and 0 bases from J, with 14 bases between. Germline V CDR1 and CDR2: MGHRA, YSYEKL. The CDR3 sequence is 16 residues long.

The chain carries TRBV5-4 and TRBJ2-2, with TRBD2 identical over 7 bases. Trimming cost V 4 bases and J 6 bases; bases outside gene matches: 6. Germline CDR1 and CDR2: SGHNT and YYREEE (reference sequence). The CDR3 contains 14 residues. The CDR3 is CASSTGGGAGELFF. Here the CDR3 DNA reads TGTGCCAGCAGCACTGGTGGGGGGGCCGGGGAGCTGTTTTTT.

J is TRBJ1-2 and V is TRBV19; 7 nucleotides agree with TRBD1. Germline CDR1 reads LNHDA; CDR2 reads SQIVND (reference sequence). Unmatched junction bases numbered 18, after V lost 9 bases and J lost 8 bases. This CDR3 has 15 amino acids. This CDR3 is CASNLRVFLGGGYTF. CDR3 coding DNA: TGTGCCAGCAACCTGCGAGTGTTCCTAGGGGGCGGCTACACCTTC.

This clone appeared once. This chain links TRBV28 with TRBJ1-4, with TRBD1 matching over 9 bases. J was trimmed by 5 bases and V by 6 bases; bases with no gene match: 1. Germline lookup yields CDR1 MDHEN and CDR2 SYDVKM. This CDR3 contains 13 residues. The CDR3, as DNA: TGTGCCAGCAGGGACAGGGGAAATGAAAAACTGTTTTTT. Amino acids: CASRDRGNEKLFF.

This chain uses TRBV7-9 with TRBJ1-2; tentatively, D is TRBD1 (6 bases). CDR1 is SEHNR, CDR2 FQNEAQ, per germline (reference sequence). Between the trimmed V and J ends, which lost 3 bases and 4 bases, there was a span of 12 bases. The CDR3 contains 14 residues. Here the CDR3 DNA reads TGTGCCAGCAGCTTGGTCGGAGGGGGCTATGGCTACACCTTC. Its protein product is CASSLVGGGYGYTF.

This chain uses TRBV5-1 with TRBJ2-3; the match to TRBD2 covers 12 bases. J gave up 7 bases and V 0 bases, and 6 bases lay outside the gene matches. Germline-derived CDR1 and CDR2 are SGHRS and YFSETQ. The CDR3 has 16 amino acids. The CDR3 sequence is CASSLASSGGANTQYF. CDR3 bases: TGCGCCAGCAGCTTGGCTTCTAGCGGGGGGGCTAATACGCAGTATTTT.

The chain carries TRBV5-1 and TRBJ2-7, with a possible D match to TRBD2 (5 bases). V shed 0 bases and J shed 0 bases, with 7 bases lying between them. Germline loops: CDR1 SGHRS, CDR2 YFSETQ. The length of the CDR3 is 14 residues. The CDR3 region is CASSLDGLSYEQYF. In DNA, the CDR3 is TGCGCCAGCAGCTTGGACGGACTCTCCTACGAGCAGTACTTC.

A note on this clone: Other DNA sequences within the sample encode an identical CDR3. This rearrangement joins TRBV29-1 to TRBJ2-7; a possible D gene is TRBD2 (5 bases). The CDR3 loop spans 13 amino acids. CDR1 and CDR2 (germline): SQVTM, ANQGSEA. V was clipped by 1 base and J by 2 bases, with 9 bases between them. The CDR3 region has the DNA TGCAGCGTTGAAGGGACGGGGACCTACGAGCAGTACTTC. Translating gives CSVEGTGTYEQYF.

This clone has more than one count but fewer than ten. V is TRBV5-6 and J is TRBJ1-3; 7 bases are shared with TRBD1. Germline CDR1 SGHDT, CDR2 YYEEEE. Trimming cost V 4 bases and J 0 bases; bases outside gene matches: 13. This CDR3 comprises 18 residues. The CDR3 DNA follows: TGTGCCAGCAGCCGGACAGGTCGCCCTATTAGCTCTGGAAACACCATATATTTT. Its translation is CASSRTGRPISSGNTIYF.

V is TRBV10-3 and J is TRBJ2-7, with TRBD1 matching 7 bases. CDR1 is ENHRY and CDR2 is SYGVKD in the germline V gene. V lost 2 bases to trimming and J lost 2 bases; unmatched junction nucleotides: 3. This CDR3 region has 14 residues. The DNA of the CDR3 is TGTGCCATCAGTGAGGGGACAGCGGCCTACGAGCAGTACTTC. This codes for CAISEGTAAYEQYF.

This chain uses TRBV21-1 with TRBJ2-7; the table calls TRBD2, which could not be checked here. TRBV21-1 constitutes a pseudogene. The CDR3 spans 14 residues. For the CDR3, the DNA is TGTGCCAGCAGGCTTGGCGGGCGCTCCTACGAGCAGTACTTC. It translates to CASRLGGRSYEQYF.

The sample holds one count of this clone. The rearrangement joins TRBV6-6 to TRBJ2-3; D perhaps matches TRBD2 (6 bases). V was cut by 2 bases and J by 0 bases, with 9 bases left in between. The CDR3 contains 15 residues. CDR1 is MNHNY and CDR2 is SVGAGI in the germline V gene (reference sequence). CDR3: CASSYSGLSTDTQYF. The CDR3 nucleotides are TGTGCCAGCAGTTACAGCGGGCTAAGCACAGATACGCAGTATTTT.

The V gene is TRBV28, the J gene TRBJ2-1; the D is unclear. The germline CDR1 and CDR2 sequences are MDHEN and SYDVKM. This CDR3 is built from 13 residues. Trimming removed 8 bases from V and 2 bases from J, with 10 bases in between. The CDR3 nucleotides read TGTGCCAGCGGGCTGAGTGCCTACAATGAGCAGTTCTTC. Translated, it gives CASGLSAYNEQFF.

V usage is TRBV29-1 and J usage is TRBJ2-7, with a tentative D call TRBD1 (6 bases). Per germline, CDR1 SQVTM and CDR2 ANQGSEA. Trimming shortened V by 6 bases and J by 4 bases, and 19 bases separated the two germline ends. This CDR3 comprises 14 residues. CDR3 region: CSVVSETGSYEQYF. For the CDR3, the DNA is TGCAGCGTGGTTTCCGAGACAGGTTCATACGAGCAGTACTTC.

The chain has TRBV25-1 and TRBJ2-3, with a possible D match to TRBD2 (6 bases). V lost 5 bases to trimming and J lost 7 bases, with 13 bases between them. Germline V gene lookup returns CDR1 MGHDK and CDR2 SYGVNS. The CDR3 length is 13 residues. This CDR3 is CASSSPGTYTQYF. CDR3 coding DNA: TGTGCCAGCAGTAGCCCCGGGACTTATACGCAGTATTTT.

This chain links TRBV18 with TRBJ1-1; D gene uncertain. This CDR3 is 14 amino acids long. Germline assignment: CDR1 KGHSH and CDR2 LQKENI. Trimming shortened V by 1 base and J by 4 bases, and 10 bases separated the two germline ends. The CDR3 loop reads CASSPLGVFTEAFF. For the CDR3, the DNA is TGTGCCAGCTCACCACTCGGGGTTTTCACTGAAGCTTTCTTT.

The chain uses TRBV19 and TRBJ2-7, with 7 positions matching TRBD2. Per the germline V gene, CDR1 is LNHDA and CDR2 is SQIVND (reference sequence). V was clipped by 5 bases and J by 6 bases; unmatched bases: 4. There are 12 residues in the CDR3. For the CDR3, the DNA is TGTGCCAGTAGTTCTCGCGGGGGCGAGCAGTACTTC. This codes for CASSSRGGEQYF.

DNA for the CDR3: TGCGCCAGCTCATGGCAGGGATCCTACGAGCAGTACTTC. This translates into CASSWQGSYEQYF. This rearrangement joins TRBV5-1 to TRBJ2-7; D might be TRBD1 (5 bases). Trimming shortened V by 7 bases and J by 1 base, and 12 bases separated the two germline ends. CDR1 and CDR2 from the germline V gene are SGHRS and YFSETQ. CDR3 length equals 13 residues.

This clone was recorded once. The chain combines TRBV29-1 with TRBJ1-5; 8 positions agree with TRBD1. Germline CDR1 reads SQVTM; CDR2 reads ANQGSEA. Unmatched junction bases numbered 7, after V lost 5 bases and J lost 4 bases. The CDR3 consists of 14 residues. The CDR3 DNA sequence: TGCAGCGTTATCGGACAGGGAGGGAATCAGCCCCAGCATTTT. Protein sequence: CSVIGQGGNQPQHF.

The chain has TRBV9 and TRBJ2-3; D perhaps matches TRBD1 (5 bases). The CDR3 is 14 residues long. Germline values: CDR1 SGDLS, CDR2 YYNGEE. V shed 6 bases and J shed 3 bases, with 14 bases lying between them. The CDR3 nucleotides read TGTGCCAGCAATATGGGGAAGGGGACAGATACGCAGTATTTT. Residues: CASNMGKGTDTQYF.

V and J are TRBV4-1 and TRBJ2-2, with D tentatively TRBD1 or TRBD2 (5 bases each). Germline CDR1 and CDR2: MGHRA and YSYEKL. CDR3 size: 15 residues. The germline V and J ends were trimmed by 3 bases and 2 bases, with 10 bases remaining between them. This chain's CDR3 is CASSQGRQNTGELFF. The DNA for the CDR3 is TGCGCCAGCAGCCAGGGACGGCAAAACACCGGGGAGCTGTTTTTT.

The V gene is TRBV2, the J gene TRBJ2-2; D possibly matches TRBD1 or TRBD2 (5 bases each). The CDR3 length is 15 residues. V was shortened by 6 bases and J by 5 bases, with 16 bases between the two germline ends. Germline V lookup: CDR1 SNHLY, CDR2 FYNNEI. The chain's CDR3 is CASSSWQGPTGELFF. CDR3 in DNA: TGTGCCAGCAGCTCCTGGCAGGGACCGACCGGGGAGCTGTTTTTT.

The V gene is TRBV5-1, the J gene TRBJ2-6; D gene uncertain. Germline assignment: CDR1 SGHRS and CDR2 YFSETQ. The CDR3 contains 15 residues. Trimming stripped 2 bases from V and 1 base from J, with 7 bases between. The CDR3 is CASSFAESGANVLTF. CDR3 sequence (DNA): TGCGCCAGCAGCTTTGCTGAGTCTGGGGCCAACGTCCTGACTTTC.

CDR3 in amino acids: CASKAGLWEDEQFF. The DNA for the CDR3 is TGTGCCAGCAAGGCTGGACTTTGGGAGGATGAGCAGTTCTTC. This rearrangement joins TRBV2 to TRBJ2-1, with D tentatively TRBD2 (6 bases). CDR1 is SNHLY and CDR2 is FYNNEI in the germline V gene. Between the trimmed V and J ends, which lost 7 bases and 8 bases, there was a span of 18 bases. CDR3 size: 14 residues.

This clone was counted once. The V gene is TRBV5-1, the J gene TRBJ1-2; 7 nucleotides line up with TRBD1. J was trimmed by 6 bases and V by 6 bases; bases with no gene match: 5. Germline-derived CDR1 and CDR2 are SGHRS and YFSETQ. This CDR3 region has 12 residues. Here the CDR3 reads CASTLDRDGYTF. The CDR3 DNA follows: TGCGCCAGCACCCTTGACAGGGATGGCTACACCTTC.

CDR3 residues: CASSVAAGRLFF. CDR3 DNA: TGTGCCAGCAGCGTAGCGGCTGGGAGGCTGTTTTTT. The chain recombines TRBV9 with TRBJ1-4; D not resolved. The CDR3 is made up of 12 amino acids. CDR1 is SGDLS, CDR2 YYNGEE, per germline. V lost 0 bases and J lost 14, with 11 bases in between.